These 27 T cell receptor beta chains came from one sample sequenced in a study of siplizumab effects on memory and regulatory T cells. The data were produced by immunoSEQ multiplex PCR, yet TCRdb's version contains in-frame clones alone and is incomplete. The table includes over 85,000 clones, roughly 96% detected once. Input material: naive CD4+ T cells sorted from blood. Receptors originate from a human donor in good health.

The chain is built from TRBV6-1 and TRBJ1-2; D gene unclear. The CDR3 is 10 amino acids. Looked up from germline, CDR1 is MNHNS and CDR2 is SASEGT. V lost 3 bases and J 8 bases, leaving 4 bases between the germline ends. The CDR3 reads CASSERGYTF. CDR3 nucleotides: TGTGCCAGCAGTGAGCGGGGCTACACCTTC.

This clone was recorded only once. The chain recombines TRBV7-2 with TRBJ2-1; the D is unclear. CDR3 length equals 15 residues. Trimming left V 4 bases short and J 0 bases short, with 10 bases between. CDR1 and CDR2 from the germline V gene are SGHTA and FQGNSA. Written as DNA, the CDR3 is TGTGCCAGCAGCTGGCTTGGGCGCTCCTACAATGAGCAGTTCTTC. Translating it yields CASSWLGRSYNEQFF.

The CDR3 DNA sequence: TGTGCCAGCAGCCTACTTGTGGGGGAAGAAAAACTGTTTTTT. It yields the protein CASSLLVGEEKLFF. The V call is TRBV7-2, the J call TRBJ1-4; TRBD1 is a possible D gene (5 bases). In germline, CDR1 is SGHTA, CDR2 FQGNSA. V lost 5 bases, J lost 8 bases, and 15 bases lay in between. This CDR3 comprises 14 residues.

V is TRBV28 and J is TRBJ2-1; maybe TRBD1 (5 bases). The CDR3 has 15 residues. V was cut by 5 bases and J by 0 bases, with 11 bases left in between. Germline CDR1 MDHEN, CDR2 SYDVKM. The CDR3 region is CASSDRSSSYNEQFF. The CDR3, as DNA: TGTGCCAGCAGTGACAGATCGAGCTCCTACAATGAGCAGTTCTTC.

This sequence joins TRBV6-6 and TRBJ1-3; the D gene is possibly TRBD1 (5 bases). The germline V and J ends were trimmed by 2 bases and 4 bases, with 9 bases remaining between them. CDR3 length: 14 amino acids. Per germline, CDR1 MNHNY and CDR2 SVGAGI (reference sequence). The DNA of the CDR3 is TGTGCCAGCAGTTACGCAGGGTTAGGAAACACCATATATTTT. Its translation: CASSYAGLGNTIYF.

A remark on this clone: Distinct nucleotide sequences in the sample also encode this CDR3. The J gene is TRBJ2-6, the V gene TRBV5-1; D not certain. CDR1 and CDR2 (germline): SGHRS, YFSETQ. CDR3 length: 15 residues. V shed 4 bases and J shed 2 bases, with 10 bases lying between them. DNA for the CDR3: TGCGCCAGCAGCGACCGTACCGCTGGGGCCAACGTCCTGACTTTC. It codes for CASSDRTAGANVLTF.

J is TRBJ1-1 and V is TRBV10-3; no clear D. Germline V gives CDR1 ENHRY, CDR2 SYGVKD. This CDR3 comprises 17 residues. Deletions cut 3 bases from V and 1 base from J, with 18 bases between. The CDR3 bases are TGTGCCATCAGTGAATCTCCGCAGAACCGAAAGAACACTGAAGCTTTCTTT. Residues: CAISESPQNRKNTEAFF.

The chain joins TRBV5-1 to TRBJ1-4; TRBD1 matches 11 bases. After removal of 4 bases from V and 7 bases from J, the junction contained 12 bases not matched to a gene. This CDR3 region has 17 residues. Germline CDR1 SGHRS, CDR2 YFSETQ. CDR3 amino acids: CASSPDRGRRGGEKLFF. The DNA of the CDR3 is TGCGCCAGCAGCCCGGACAGGGGGCGCCGAGGAGGTGAAAAACTGTTTTTT.

This clone showed up just once. The J gene is TRBJ2-3, the V gene TRBV5-1, with no clear D. The CDR3 totals 15 residues. Trimming took 0 bases from V and 3 from J, leaving 11 bases between them. The germline CDR1 and CDR2 sequences are SGHRS and YFSETQ. This CDR3 is CASSLVAIETDTQYF. The DNA for the CDR3 is TGCGCCAGCAGCTTGGTTGCGATTGAAACAGATACGCAGTATTTT.

The chain has TRBV4-1 and TRBJ2-7; TRBD2 matches 10 bases. CDR3 length: 13 residues. The V and J ends lost 4 bases and 7 bases, in that order; junction bases with no gene match: 4. The germline CDR1 and CDR2 sequences are MGHRA and YSYEKL. In DNA form, the CDR3 reads TGCGCCAGCAGCCGAGCGGGGGGGCGGGAGCAGTACTTC. This codes for CASSRAGGREQYF.

The chain is built from TRBV11-2 and TRBJ2-4; the D is unclear. CDR1 is SGHAT and CDR2 is FQNNGV in the germline V gene. The V end was cut by 1 base, the J end by 8 bases, with 6 bases between. CDR3 length equals 12 residues. The CDR3 reads CASSLVRDIQYF. As DNA, the CDR3 is TGTGCCAGCAGCTTAGTTCGTGACATTCAGTACTTC.

The chain is built from TRBV18 and TRBJ2-3, with 9 nucleotides matching TRBD2. The CDR3 sequence is 19 residues long. V gave up 4 bases and J gave up 2 bases; unmatched junction bases: 16. In germline, CDR1 is KGHSH, CDR2 LQKENI. The CDR3 nucleotides are TGTGCCAGCTCACTCGTTGTGGTGCGGGGGGGCCAAAACACAGATACGCAGTATTTT. This codes for CASSLVVVRGGQNTDTQYF.

This chain links TRBV7-2 with TRBJ2-5; D call uncertain. V gave up 6 bases and J gave up 2 bases, with 16 bases separating them. This CDR3 comprises 15 residues. Germline CDR1 and CDR2: SGHTA and FQGNSA. The CDR3 region is CASSQTTGPQETQYF. CDR3 sequence (DNA): TGTGCCAGCAGTCAGACGACCGGGCCGCAAGAGACCCAGTACTTC.

This chain joins TRBV18 and TRBJ2-3; perhaps TRBD2 as D (5 bases). V was trimmed by 4 bases and J by 4 bases, leaving 18 bases between them. This CDR3 has 16 amino acids. The V gene's germline CDR1 is KGHSH and CDR2 LQKENI. The CDR3 is CASSLADSTISDTQYF. The CDR3 DNA is TGTGCCAGCTCACTCGCGGACTCTACAATCTCAGATACGCAGTATTTT.

The CDR3 nucleotides read TGTGCCAGCAGTGCCTCGGCGGGGGGGATCCCTAGCACAGATACGCAGTATTTT. It specifies CASSASAGGIPSTDTQYF. The gene calls are TRBV9 and TRBJ2-3; 9 nucleotides agree with TRBD2. The CDR3 loop spans 18 amino acids. Germline-derived CDR1 and CDR2 are SGDLS and YYNGEE. With V trimmed by 5 bases and J by 0 bases, 13 bases remained unmatched.

The table lists this clone with a count of one. The sample carries other DNA sequences with the same CDR3. V is TRBV5-1 and J is TRBJ1-1, with D unclear. Germline V CDR1 and CDR2: SGHRS, YFSETQ. CDR3 length: 13 amino acids. V dropped 3 bases and J dropped 0 bases, with 6 bases sitting between them. The CDR3 protein is CASSSGLNTEAFF. The CDR3 nucleotides read TGCGCCAGCAGCTCGGGCTTGAACACTGAAGCTTTCTTT.

This clone occurred once. The chain couples TRBV5-1 to TRBJ1-1; perhaps TRBD1 as D (5 bases). Germline lookup yields CDR1 SGHRS and CDR2 YFSETQ. Trimming cost V 0 bases and J 4 bases, with 13 bases left between them. The CDR3 is 15 residues long. DNA of the CDR3: TGCGCCAGCAGCTTGGCCCTGGGGCTAGGCACTGAAGCTTTCTTT. As protein: CASSLALGLGTEAFF.

The chain couples TRBV5-1 to TRBJ2-5; D uncertain. The germline V gene has CDR1 SGHRS and CDR2 YFSETQ. Trimming removed 5 bases at V and 3 bases at J, with 8 bases between. The CDR3 contains 12 residues. As DNA, the CDR3 is TGCGCCAGCAGAATGGCTGAAGAGACCCAGTACTTC. This encodes CASRMAEETQYF. Supplemented by reference TRBV5-1 and TRBJ2-5, the full variable domain reads KAGVTQTPRYLIKTRGQQVTLSCSPISGHRSVSWYQQTPGQGLQFLFEYFSETQRNKGNFPGRFSGRQFSNSRSEMNVSTLELGDSALYLCASRMAEETQYFGPGTRLLVL.

The chain carries TRBV10-3 and TRBJ1-1, with TRBD1 matching 7 bases. CDR1 is ENHRY and CDR2 is SYGVKD in the germline V gene. This CDR3 region has 15 residues. V lost 6 bases to trimming and J lost 1 base; unmatched junction nucleotides: 8. DNA for the CDR3: TGTGCCATCAGAGATACAGGGGAGGAGAACACTGAAGCTTTCTTT. It is translated as CAIRDTGEENTEAFF.

The chain uses TRBV7-2 and TRBJ2-7; the match to TRBD1 covers 8 bases. Unmatched junction bases numbered 9, after V lost 4 bases and J lost 7 bases. The V gene's germline CDR1 is SGHTA and CDR2 FQGNSA. This CDR3 has 14 amino acids. The CDR3 protein is CASSSGQVLREQYF. CDR3 nucleotides: TGTGCCAGCAGCTCGGGACAGGTTCTACGAGAGCAGTACTTC.

The chain is built from TRBV2 and TRBJ1-6; D possibly corresponds to TRBD1 (6 bases). The germline CDR1 and CDR2 sequences are SNHLY and FYNNEI. The CDR3 totals 15 residues. The germline V and J ends were trimmed by 2 bases and 7 bases, with 12 bases remaining between them. The CDR3 DNA is TGTGCCAGCAGTGAATGGGGCAGGGGAAATTCACCCCTCCACTTT. It translates to CASSEWGRGNSPLHF.

The table lists this clone with a count of one. The V call is TRBV20-1, the J call TRBJ2-7; D is perhaps TRBD2 (5 bases). The CDR3 covers 11 residues. Germline V gene sequence: CDR1 DFQATT, CDR2 SNEGSKA (reference sequence). The V end lost 7 bases, the J end lost 6 bases, and 13 bases lay between the germline ends. The CDR3 DNA is TGCAGTGTTCCGGGGAACGGCGAGCAGTACTTC. This codes for CSVPGNGEQYF.

The chain carries TRBV7-3 and TRBJ2-1; perhaps TRBD2 as D (6 bases). The CDR3 sequence is 17 residues long. Germline lookup yields CDR1 SGHTA and CDR2 FQGTGA. The germline V and J ends were trimmed by 2 bases and 7 bases, with 21 bases remaining between them. The chain's CDR3 is CASSLGLRGKTGNEQFF. The CDR3 DNA reads TGTGCCAGCAGCTTAGGGTTGCGGGGCAAAACTGGGAATGAGCAGTTCTTC.

This chain joins TRBV29-1 and TRBJ2-5; D is tentatively TRBD1 or TRBD2 (6 bases each). The CDR3 covers 14 residues. CDR1 is SQVTM, CDR2 ANQGSEA, per germline. V lost 1 base and J lost 5, with 14 bases in between. The CDR3, as DNA: TGCAGCGTTGAAGCGGGGGCCTCGACCGAGACCCAGTACTTC. Protein sequence: CSVEAGASTETQYF.

This chain connects TRBV10-3 to TRBJ2-7; 10 bases are a match to TRBD2. Looked up from germline, CDR1 is ENHRY and CDR2 is SYGVKD. The CDR3 sequence is 15 residues long. The V gene end was trimmed by 7 bases and the J gene end by 1 base; junction bases not matched to a gene: 7. The CDR3 is CAITGSSGGSYEQYF. The CDR3 DNA reads as TGTGCCATCACCGGATCTAGCGGGGGTTCCTACGAGCAGTACTTC.

J is TRBJ2-1 and V is TRBV6-1; D might be TRBD1 or TRBD2, each matching 5 bases. This CDR3 is built from 17 residues. Trimming shortened V by 2 bases and J by 3 bases, and 17 bases separated the two germline ends. CDR1 and CDR2 from the germline V gene are MNHNS and SASEGT. The CDR3 DNA is TGTGCCAGCAGTGAAAGGAAGTTGGGACGTGTCTACAATGAGCAGTTCTTC. It is translated as CASSERKLGRVYNEQFF.

The chain couples TRBV1 to TRBJ1-1. TRBV1 is a pseudogene. The CDR3 has 16 residues. This CDR3 is CTSSQETLPPGTEAFF. For the CDR3, the DNA is TGCACCAGCAGCCAAGAAACTCTTCCGCCGGGCACTGAAGCTTTCTTT.